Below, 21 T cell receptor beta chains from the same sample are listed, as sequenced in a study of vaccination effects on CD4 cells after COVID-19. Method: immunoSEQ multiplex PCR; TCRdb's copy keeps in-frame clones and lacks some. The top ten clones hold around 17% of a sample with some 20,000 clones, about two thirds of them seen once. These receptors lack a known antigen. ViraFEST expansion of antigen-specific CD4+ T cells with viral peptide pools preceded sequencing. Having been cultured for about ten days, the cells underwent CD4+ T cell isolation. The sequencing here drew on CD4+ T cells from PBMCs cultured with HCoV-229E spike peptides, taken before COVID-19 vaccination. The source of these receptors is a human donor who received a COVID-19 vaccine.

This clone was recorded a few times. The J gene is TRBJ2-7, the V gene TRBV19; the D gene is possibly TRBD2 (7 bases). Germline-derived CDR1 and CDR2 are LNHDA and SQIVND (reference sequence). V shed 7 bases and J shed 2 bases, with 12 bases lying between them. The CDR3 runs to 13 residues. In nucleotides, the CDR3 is TGTGCCAGTACCGGGGGGCAAGCCTACGAGCAGTACTTC. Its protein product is CASTGGQAYEQYF.

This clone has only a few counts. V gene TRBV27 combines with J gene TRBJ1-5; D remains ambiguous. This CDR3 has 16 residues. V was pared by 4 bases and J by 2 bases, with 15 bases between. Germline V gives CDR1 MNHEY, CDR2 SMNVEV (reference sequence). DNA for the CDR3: TGTGCCAGCAGTTCCTATGGCTTGAGAGGCAATCAGCCCCAGCATTTT. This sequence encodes CASSSYGLRGNQPQHF.

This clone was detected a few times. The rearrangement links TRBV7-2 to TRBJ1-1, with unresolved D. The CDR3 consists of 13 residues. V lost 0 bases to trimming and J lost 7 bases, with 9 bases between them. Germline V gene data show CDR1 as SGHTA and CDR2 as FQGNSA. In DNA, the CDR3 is TGTGCCAGCAGCTTAGCCGCTGAAAGTGAAGCTTTCTTT. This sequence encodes CASSLAAESEAFF.

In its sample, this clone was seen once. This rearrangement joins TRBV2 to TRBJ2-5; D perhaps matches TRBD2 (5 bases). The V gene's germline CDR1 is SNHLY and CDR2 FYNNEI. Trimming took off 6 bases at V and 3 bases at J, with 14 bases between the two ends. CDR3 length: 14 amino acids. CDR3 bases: TGTGCCAGCAGAGCCGGGCTAGCCGAAGAGACCCAGTACTTC. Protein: CASRAGLAEETQYF.

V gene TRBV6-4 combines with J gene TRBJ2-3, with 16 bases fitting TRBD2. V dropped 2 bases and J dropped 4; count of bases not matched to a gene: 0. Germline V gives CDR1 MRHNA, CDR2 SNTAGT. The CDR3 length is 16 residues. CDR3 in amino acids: CASSDGTSGGADTQYF. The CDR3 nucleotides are TGTGCCAGCAGTGACGGGACTAGCGGGGGGGCAGATACGCAGTATTTT.

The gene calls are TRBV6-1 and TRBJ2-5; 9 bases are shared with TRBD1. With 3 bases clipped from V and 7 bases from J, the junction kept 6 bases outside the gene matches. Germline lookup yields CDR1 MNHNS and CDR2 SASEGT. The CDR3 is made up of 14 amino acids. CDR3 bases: TGTGCCAGCAGTGAGGGGACAGGGAGGGGGACCCAGTACTTC. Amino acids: CASSEGTGRGTQYF.

The CDR3 protein is CASGKIVEGTYEQYF. In nucleotides, the CDR3 is TGTGCCAGCGGGAAAATAGTCGAGGGGACCTACGAGCAGTACTTC. The chain joins TRBV6-5 to TRBJ2-7; D is tentatively TRBD1 or TRBD2 (5 bases each). Germline V lookup: CDR1 MNHEY, CDR2 SVGAGI. V lost 8 bases to trimming and J lost 2 bases, with 19 bases between them. CDR3 length: 15 amino acids.

The CDR3 nucleotides read TGTGCCACCAGTGACCCGGGACAGGGGACCGGGGAGCTGTTTTTT. This translates into CATSDPGQGTGELFF. The chain carries TRBV24-1 and TRBJ2-2; 10 bases align to TRBD1. The ends lost 4 bases at V and 5 bases at J; junction bases unmatched: 3. In germline, CDR1 is KGHDR, CDR2 SFDVKD. The CDR3 is 15 amino acids.

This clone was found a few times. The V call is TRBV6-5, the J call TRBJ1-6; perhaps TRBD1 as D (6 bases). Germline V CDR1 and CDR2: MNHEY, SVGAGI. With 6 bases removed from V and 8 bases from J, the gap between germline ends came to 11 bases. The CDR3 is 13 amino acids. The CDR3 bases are TGTGCCAGCAGGGCGGCAGGGGATTCACCCCTCCACTTT. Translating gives CASRAAGDSPLHF.

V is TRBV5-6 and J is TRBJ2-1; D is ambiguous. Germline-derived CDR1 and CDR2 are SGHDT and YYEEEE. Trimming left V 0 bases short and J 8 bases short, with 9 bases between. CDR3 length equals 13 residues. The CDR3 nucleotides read TGTGCCAGCAGCTTGGAGGTGGGCGATGAGCAGTTCTTC. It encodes CASSLEVGDEQFF. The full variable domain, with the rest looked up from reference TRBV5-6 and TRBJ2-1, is DAGVTQSPTHLIKTRGQQVTLRCSPKSGHDTVSWYQQALGQGPQFIFQYYEEEERQRGNFPDRFSGHQFPNYSSELNVNALLLGDSALYLCASSLEVGDEQFFGPGTRLTVL.

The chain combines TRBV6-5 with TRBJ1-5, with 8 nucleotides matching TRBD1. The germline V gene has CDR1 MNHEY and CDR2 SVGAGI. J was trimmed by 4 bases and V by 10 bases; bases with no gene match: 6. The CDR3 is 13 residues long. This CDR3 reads CATLDRGNQPQHF. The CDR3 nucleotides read TGTGCCACCCTTGACAGGGGTAATCAGCCCCAGCATTTT.

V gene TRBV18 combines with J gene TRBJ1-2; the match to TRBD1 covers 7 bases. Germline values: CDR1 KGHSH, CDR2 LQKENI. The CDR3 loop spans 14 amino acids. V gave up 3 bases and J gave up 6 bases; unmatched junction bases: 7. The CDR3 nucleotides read TGTGCCAGCTCACCGGAACACAGGGGCAATGGCTACACCTTC. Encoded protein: CASSPEHRGNGYTF.

The CDR3 loop reads CASSFNTGTTEAFF. The CDR3, as DNA: TGCGCCAGCAGCTTTAACACAGGGACCACTGAAGCTTTCTTT. The rearrangement links TRBV5-1 to TRBJ1-1; maybe TRBD1 (6 bases). The CDR3 extends over 14 amino acids. Per germline, CDR1 SGHRS and CDR2 YFSETQ. V was clipped by 2 bases and J by 4 bases, with 12 bases between them.

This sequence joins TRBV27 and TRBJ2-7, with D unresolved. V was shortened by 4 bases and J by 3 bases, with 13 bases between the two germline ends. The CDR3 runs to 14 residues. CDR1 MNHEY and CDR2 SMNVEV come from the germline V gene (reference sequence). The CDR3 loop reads CASSSYAPDYEQYF. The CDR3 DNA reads TGTGCCAGCAGTTCCTACGCGCCGGACTACGAGCAGTACTTC.

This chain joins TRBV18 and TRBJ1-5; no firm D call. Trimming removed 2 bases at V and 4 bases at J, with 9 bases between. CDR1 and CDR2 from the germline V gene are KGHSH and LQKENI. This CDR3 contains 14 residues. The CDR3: CASSPGVVNQPQHF. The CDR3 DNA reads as TGTGCCAGCTCACCAGGTGTGGTTAATCAGCCCCAGCATTTT.

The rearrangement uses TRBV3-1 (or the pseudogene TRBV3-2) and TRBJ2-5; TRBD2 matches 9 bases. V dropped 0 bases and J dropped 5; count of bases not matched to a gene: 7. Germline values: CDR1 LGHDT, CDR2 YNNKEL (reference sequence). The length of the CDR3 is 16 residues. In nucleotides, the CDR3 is TGTGCCAGCAGCCAAGACCCTAGCGGGGTTGGTGAGACCCAGTACTTC. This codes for CASSQDPSGVGETQYF.

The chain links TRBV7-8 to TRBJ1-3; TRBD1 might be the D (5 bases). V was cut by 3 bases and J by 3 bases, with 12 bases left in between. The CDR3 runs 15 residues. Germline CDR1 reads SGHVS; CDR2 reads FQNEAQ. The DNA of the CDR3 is TGTGCCAGCAGCTTTATGGGGGATCGTGGAAACACCATATATTTT. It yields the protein CASSFMGDRGNTIYF.

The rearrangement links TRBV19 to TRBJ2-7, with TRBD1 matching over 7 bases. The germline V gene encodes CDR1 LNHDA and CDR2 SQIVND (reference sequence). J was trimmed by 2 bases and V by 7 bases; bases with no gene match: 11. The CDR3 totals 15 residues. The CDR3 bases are TGTGCCAGTAATACAGGGGTCGGAATCGCCTACGAGCAGTACTTC. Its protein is CASNTGVGIAYEQYF.

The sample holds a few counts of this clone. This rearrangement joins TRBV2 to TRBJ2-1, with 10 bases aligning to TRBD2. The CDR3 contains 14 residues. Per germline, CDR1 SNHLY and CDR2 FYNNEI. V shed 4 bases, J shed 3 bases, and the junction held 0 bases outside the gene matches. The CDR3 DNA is TGTGCCAGCAGTGTAGCGGGGGGCTACAATGAGCAGTTCTTC. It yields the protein CASSVAGGYNEQFF.

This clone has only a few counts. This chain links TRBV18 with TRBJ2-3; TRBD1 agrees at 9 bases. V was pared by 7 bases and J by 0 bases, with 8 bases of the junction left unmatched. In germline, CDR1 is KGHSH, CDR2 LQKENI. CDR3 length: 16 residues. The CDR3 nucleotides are TGTGCCAGCTTAAGCCGGACAGGGGTCAGCACAGATACGCAGTATTTT. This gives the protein CASLSRTGVSTDTQYF.

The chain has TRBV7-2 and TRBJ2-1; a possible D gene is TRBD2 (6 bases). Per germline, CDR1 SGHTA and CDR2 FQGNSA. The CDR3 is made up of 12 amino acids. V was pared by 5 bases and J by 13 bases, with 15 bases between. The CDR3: CASSPAGRPQFF. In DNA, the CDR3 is TGTGCCAGCAGCCCAGCGGGCAGGCCTCAGTTCTTC.